A single sample gave rise to the 8 T cell receptor beta chains below, sequenced in a study of human CD4 T cells and Enterobacteriaceae. The memory gate held CD4+ cells that were not CD45RA+CCR7+CD95- naive cells, over 95% pure. The method was immunoSEQ multiplex PCR; TCRdb's version includes in-frame clones alone and lacks a portion of them. The data contain under 35,000 clones, about 80% of them singletons. Source material: memory CD4+ T cells from blood. These TCRs come from a human donor in good health.

The V gene is TRBV30, the J gene TRBJ1-2, with TRBD1 matching 8 bases. CDR3 length equals 13 residues. J gave up 4 bases and V 1 base, and 2 bases lay outside the gene matches. Germline values: CDR1 GTSNPN, CDR2 SVGIG (reference sequence). The CDR3 nucleotides read TGTGCCTGGAGTGGACAGGGGTTCTATGGCTACACCTTC. This translates into CAWSGQGFYGYTF.

The chain joins TRBV6-1 to TRBJ2-7; possibly TRBD1 for D (6 bases). V was clipped by 8 bases and J by 4 bases, with 21 bases between them. The germline CDR1 and CDR2 sequences are MNHNS and SASEGT. CDR3 size: 15 residues. The CDR3 spells CASETHSGHIYEQYF. The CDR3, as DNA: TGTGCCAGCGAGACCCATTCGGGACACATATACGAGCAGTACTTC.

The chain joins TRBV6-5 to TRBJ2-5; 7 nucleotides align to TRBD1. V gave up 5 bases and J gave up 2 bases; unmatched junction bases: 8. Germline loops: CDR1 MNHEY, CDR2 SVGAGI. CDR3 length: 15 amino acids. In DNA form, the CDR3 reads TGTGCCAGCAGTCACCCGGGACAGCCTCAAGAGACCCAGTACTTC. Its translation is CASSHPGQPQETQYF.

This chain uses TRBV6-5 with TRBJ1-1; perhaps TRBD1 as D (6 bases). Germline lookup yields CDR1 MNHEY and CDR2 SVGAGI. The V end was cut by 8 bases, the J end by 0 bases, with 13 bases between. CDR3 length: 14 amino acids. This CDR3 reads CASGLQGMNTEAFF. DNA of the CDR3: TGTGCCAGCGGACTACAGGGTATGAACACTGAAGCTTTCTTT.

This chain links TRBV7-2 with TRBJ2-2; 7 nucleotides agree with TRBD1. The trim removed 7 bases at V and 5 bases at J, leaving 7 bases unmatched. The V gene's germline CDR1 is SGHTA and CDR2 FQGNSA. The CDR3 is 14 amino acids. CDR3 loop: CASIRTGETGELFF. The CDR3 nucleotides are TGTGCCAGCATCCGAACAGGGGAGACCGGGGAGCTGTTTTTT.

This clone was found a few times. The rearrangement links TRBV7-9 to TRBJ1-4, with D possibly matching TRBD1 (6 bases). CDR3 size: 15 residues. V lost 5 bases to trimming and J lost 5 bases, with 15 bases between them. Germline CDR1 and CDR2: SEHNR and FQNEAQ (reference sequence). The CDR3 DNA reads as TGTGCCAGCAGCACACGACAGGTTGGAAATGAAAAACTGTTTTTT. This encodes CASSTRQVGNEKLFF. The full variable domain, completed using reference TRBV7-9 and TRBJ1-4, is DTGVSQNPRHKITKRGQNVTFRCDPISEHNRLYWYRQTLGQGPEFLTYFQNEAQLEKSRLLSDRFSAERPKGSFSTLEIQRTEQGDSAMYLCASSTRQVGNEKLFFGSGTQLSVL.

This chain uses TRBV27 with TRBJ1-4; no definite D call. The CDR3 totals 17 residues. Trimming stripped 0 bases from V and 0 bases from J, with 11 bases between. Germline CDR1 is MNHEY and CDR2 is SMNVEV (reference sequence). CDR3 DNA sequence: TGTGCCAGCAGTTTATCCCTCGGGCCAGCAACTAATGAAAAACTGTTTTTT. This gives the protein CASSLSLGPATNEKLFF.

The chain carries TRBV5-6 and TRBJ1-1; D remains ambiguous. V gave up 4 bases and J gave up 3 bases, with 10 bases separating them. The germline V gene has CDR1 SGHDT and CDR2 YYEEEE. The CDR3 is 13 amino acids. The CDR3 sequence: CASSLGIDTEAFF. The DNA for the CDR3 is TGTGCCAGCAGCCTAGGGATTGACACTGAAGCTTTCTTT.